The T cell receptor (beta chain) under discussion was sequenced for a study of T cell responses to AZD1222 COVID-19 vaccine. Details on this clone: Its specificity is unknown.

Sequencing used immunoSEQ multiplex PCR; TCRdb keeps in-frame clones, though not all of them. This sample has approximately 70,000 clones, with 80% to 85% found just once. Findings of the study overall: White British donors predominated, females outnumbered males, and clonal diversity was possibly underestimated. Baseline seropositivity occurred in only a handful of AZD1222 recipients.

Per germline, CDR1 GTSNPN and CDR2 SVGIG (reference sequence). Trimming left V 0 bases short and J 14 bases short, with 16 bases between. This CDR3 spans 12 amino acids. Sequencing used peripheral blood, obtained on day 0 of AZD1222 vaccination. This sequence joins TRBV30 and TRBJ1-2, with D uncertain. This TCR derives from an adult in good health. The CDR3 DNA is TGTGCCTGGAGTGTACTGCGGGGAGTAATAACCTTC. Protein: CAWSVLRGVITF. The complete variable domain, with remaining parts taken from reference TRBV30 and TRBJ1-2, reads SQTIHQWPATLVQPVGSPLSLECTVEGTSNPNLYWYRQAAGRGLQLLFYSVGIGQISSEVPQNLSASRPQDRQFILSSKKLLLSDSGFYLCAWSVLRGVITFGSGTRLTVV.